This entry describes one T cell receptor (beta chain). Its specificity is not known. These data originate in a study of glioma-infiltrating T cells after dendritic cell vaccination. Study results and limitations: Survival was not directly related to TCR clonality in these patients.

Time point: after dendritic cell vaccination, including at tumor progression/relapse. No glioblastoma patient carried an isocitrate dehydrogenase mutation. V was cut by 4 bases and J by 0 bases, with 4 bases left in between. CDR1 is SNHLY and CDR2 is FYNNEI in the germline V gene. CDR3 length equals 12 residues. Sequencing was performed with immunoSEQ multiplex PCR; in TCRdb, only in-frame clones are kept and a portion is missing. The sample consists of about 46,000 clones, 70% to 90% of them appearing once. This rearrangement joins TRBV2 to TRBJ2-7; D gene ambiguous. The sample here was blood, taken after dendritic cell vaccination. This TCR derives from a human donor with glioblastoma. CDR3 in DNA: TGTGCCAGCAGTGTTAGCTCCTACGAGCAGTACTTC. It yields the protein CASSVSSYEQYF.